This TCR beta chain was recorded in a study of blood T cell repertoires in COVID-19. The table came from immunoSEQ multiplex PCR; TCRdb's copy has only in-frame clones and leaves some out. The sample has around 360,000 clones; around 87% are singletons. Participants' own reports of clinical history determined their cohort assignment. V lost 0 bases and J lost 7, with 9 bases in between. CDR1 and CDR2 from the germline V gene are MNHNS and SASEGT. This CDR3 is 14 amino acids long. The clonotype comes from a man in his forties in a cohort exposed to, infected with or recovered from COVID-19 (not recorded which). The sequencing input was PBMCs or T cells enriched from blood (not recorded which). V usage is TRBV6-1 and J usage is TRBJ2-2; D unclear. CDR3 loop: CASSEAPTVGELFF. In DNA, the CDR3 is TGTGCCAGCAGTGAAGCCCCGACTGTCGGGGAGCTGTTTTTT.